Below, 5 T cell receptor beta chains from the same sample are listed, as sequenced in a study of tumor-infiltrating lymphocytes in primary liver carcinoma. A primer matching the constant region was used to make TCR beta cDNA from 500 ng of total RNA. TCR beta libraries came from three nested multiplex PCR rounds using slightly modified ARM-PCR. A C-beta reverse primer was combined with TRBV1-TRBV30 forward primers in the first two PCR rounds, and each round had 9 to 10 cycles. TCRdb used MiXCR to reprocess the multiplex PCR reads, holding one entry per CDR3 protein. The table has about 99,000 distinct CDR3 sequences, almost 70% seen once. Joint extraction of RNA and DNA used about 17-32 mg of bulk tissue that was unsorted. Sequences were obtained from liver tumor tissue from sampling region 5. Subset given: tumor region T5, tumor centre. The receptors derive from an older woman with primary liver carcinoma and hepatitis B virus infection.

This clonotype was seen just once. One base away lies a much larger clone, so this may be a sequencing read error. The chain has TRBV5-6 and TRBJ2-7, with D perhaps matching TRBD2 (5 bases). The CDR3 runs 13 residues. The V gene's germline CDR1 is SGHDT and CDR2 YYEEEE. CDR3 bases: TGTGCCCGCAGCTTTTACGGGACCTACGAGCAGTACTTC. Translating gives CARSFYGTYEQYF.

The chain combines TRBV7-9 with TRBJ1-3, with 12 bases identical to TRBD1. The CDR3 spans 18 residues. V was clipped by 4 bases and J by 3 bases; unmatched bases: 10. Per germline, CDR1 SEHNR and CDR2 FQNEAQ (reference sequence). CDR3 loop: CASSSPWDRGQYGNTIYF. The CDR3 DNA sequence: TGTGCCAGCAGCTCGCCTTGGGACAGGGGGCAATATGGAAACACCATATATTTT. Complete variable domain (other parts from reference TRBV7-9 and TRBJ1-3): DTGVSQNPRHKITKRGQNVTFRCDPISEHNRLYWYRQTLGQGPEFLTYFQNEAQLEKSRLLSDRFSAERPKGSFSTLEIQRTEQGDSAMYLCASSSPWDRGQYGNTIYFGEGSWLTVV.

Comment on this clonotype: The CDR3 carries no conserved terminal phenylalanine or tryptophan, so it likely arises from a read error. J is TRBJ2-2 and V is TRBV6-1; 8 bases fit TRBD1. CDR1 and CDR2 (germline): MNHNS, SASEGT. The CDR3 is 14 amino acids. Trimming took 9 bases from V and 4 from J; bases not matched to a gene: 7. The CDR3 loop is CASSTGGITGELFL. CDR3 coding DNA: TGTGCCAGTAGTACAGGGGGTATCACCGGGGAGCTGTTTTTA.

This clonotype has a count of ten or more. This chain connects TRBV6-6 to TRBJ1-2; D may be TRBD1 (5 bases). The CDR3 contains 13 residues. Germline V gene lookup returns CDR1 MNHNY and CDR2 SVGAGI (reference sequence). V was clipped by 6 bases and J by 4 bases, with 12 bases between them. The CDR3 DNA reads TGTGCCAGCAGCGGCGGGACGGCCTATGGCTACACCTTC. Residues: CASSGGTAYGYTF.

As to this clonotype: Since a much larger clone is just one base distant, this may be a read error. In this CDR3 the conserved last residue, phenylalanine or tryptophan, is missing, so a read error is likely. The rearrangement uses TRBV28 and TRBJ2-3; 8 bases match TRBD1. Losses at the gene ends were 4 bases for V and 1 base for J; bases not matched to a gene: 4. The CDR3 extends over 15 amino acids. Germline V gene sequence: CDR1 MDHEN, CDR2 SYDVKM. In DNA, the CDR3 is TGTGCCAGCAGTTCAGGGGGCGCCGGCACAGATACGCAGTATTCT. It translates to CASSSGGAGTDTQYS.